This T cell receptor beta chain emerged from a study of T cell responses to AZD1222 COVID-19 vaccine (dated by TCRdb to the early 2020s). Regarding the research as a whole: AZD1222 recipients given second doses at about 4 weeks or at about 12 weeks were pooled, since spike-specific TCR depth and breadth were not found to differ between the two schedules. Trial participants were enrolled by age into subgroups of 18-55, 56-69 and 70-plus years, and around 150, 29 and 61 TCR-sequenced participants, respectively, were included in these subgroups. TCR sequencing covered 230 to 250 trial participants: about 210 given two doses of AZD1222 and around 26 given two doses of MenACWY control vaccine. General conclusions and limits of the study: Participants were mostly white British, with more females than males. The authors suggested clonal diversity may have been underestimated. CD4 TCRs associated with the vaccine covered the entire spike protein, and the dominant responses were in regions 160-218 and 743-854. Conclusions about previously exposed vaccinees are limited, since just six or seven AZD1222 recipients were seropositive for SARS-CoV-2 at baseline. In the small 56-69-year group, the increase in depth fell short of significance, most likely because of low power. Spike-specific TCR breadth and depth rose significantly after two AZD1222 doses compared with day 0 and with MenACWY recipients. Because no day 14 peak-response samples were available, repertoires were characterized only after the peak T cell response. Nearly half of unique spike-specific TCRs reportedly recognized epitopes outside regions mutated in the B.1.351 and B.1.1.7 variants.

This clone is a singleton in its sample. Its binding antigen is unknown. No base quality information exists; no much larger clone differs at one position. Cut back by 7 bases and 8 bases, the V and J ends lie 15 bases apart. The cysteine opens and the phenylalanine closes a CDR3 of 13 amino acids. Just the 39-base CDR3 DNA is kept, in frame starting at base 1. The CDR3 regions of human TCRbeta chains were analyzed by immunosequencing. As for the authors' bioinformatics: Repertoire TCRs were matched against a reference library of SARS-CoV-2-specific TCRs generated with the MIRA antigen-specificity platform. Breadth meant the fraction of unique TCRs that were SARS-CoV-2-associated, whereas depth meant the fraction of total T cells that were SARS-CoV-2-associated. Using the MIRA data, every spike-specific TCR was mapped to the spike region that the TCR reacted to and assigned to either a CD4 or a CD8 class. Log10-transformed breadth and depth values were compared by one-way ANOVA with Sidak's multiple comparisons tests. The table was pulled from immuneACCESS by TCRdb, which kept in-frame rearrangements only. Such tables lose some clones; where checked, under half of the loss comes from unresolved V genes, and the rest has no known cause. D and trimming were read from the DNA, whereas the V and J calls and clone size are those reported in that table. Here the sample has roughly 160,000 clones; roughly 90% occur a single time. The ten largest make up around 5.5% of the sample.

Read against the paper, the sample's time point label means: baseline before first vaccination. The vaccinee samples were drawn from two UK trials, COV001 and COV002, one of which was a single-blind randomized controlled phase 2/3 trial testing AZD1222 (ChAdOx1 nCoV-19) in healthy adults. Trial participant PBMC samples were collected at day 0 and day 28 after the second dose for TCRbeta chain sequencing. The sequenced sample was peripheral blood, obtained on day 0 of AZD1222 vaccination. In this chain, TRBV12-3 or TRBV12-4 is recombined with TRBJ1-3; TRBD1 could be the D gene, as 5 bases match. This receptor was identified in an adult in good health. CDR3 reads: CASTRRGEDTIYF. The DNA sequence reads TGTGCCAGCACCCGGAGGGGTGAAGACACCATATATTTT.